The 16 T cell receptor beta chains in this list originate from one sample, sequenced in a study of OX40 agonist ivuxolimab in advanced cancers. Assay: immunoSEQ multiplex PCR; the TCRdb copy retains only in-frame clones and omits some. This table has tens of thousands of clones, roughly 86% appearing once. Material: CD4+ or CD8+ T cells sorted from blood, obtained in a trial of the OX40 agonist ivuxolimab. These receptor sequences come from an adult with an advanced solid tumor such as melanoma, head and neck, liver or kidney cancer.

CDR3 DNA sequence: TGTGCCAGCAGCTTAGAGAGAGTGAGGAACACCGGGGAGCTGTTTTTT. It yields the protein CASSLERVRNTGELFF. The chain uses TRBV7-3 and TRBJ2-2; D is uncertain. Germline V CDR1 and CDR2: SGHTA, FQGTGA. This CDR3 has 16 residues. V was cut by 2 bases and J by 1 base, with 11 bases left in between.

V and J are TRBV2 and TRBJ1-2; D may be TRBD1 (6 bases). The CDR3 spans 13 residues. Germline loops: CDR1 SNHLY, CDR2 FYNNEI. V gave up 6 bases and J gave up 3 bases, with 11 bases separating them. The CDR3 DNA sequence: TGTGCCAGCAGCGCGGACAGCGACTATGGCTACACCTTC. It is translated as CASSADSDYGYTF.

This chain uses TRBV6-1 with TRBJ1-6, with D perhaps matching TRBD1 (5 bases). The ends were cut back, 5 bases at V and 7 bases at J, with 12 bases in the middle. The CDR3 length is 14 residues. In germline, CDR1 is MNHNS, CDR2 SASEGT. The CDR3 loop reads CASSPRDSNSPLHF. The CDR3, as DNA: TGTGCCAGCAGTCCCCGGGACTCCAATTCACCCCTCCACTTT.

V gene TRBV2 combines with J gene TRBJ2-2, with D tentatively TRBD1 (6 bases). The CDR3 totals 15 residues. Trimming shortened V by 3 bases and J by 3 bases, and 11 bases separated the two germline ends. The V gene's germline CDR1 is SNHLY and CDR2 FYNNEI. CDR3 nucleotide sequence: TGTGCCAGCAGTGATTACAGGGATTACACCGGGGAGCTGTTTTTT. Translating gives CASSDYRDYTGELFF.

The rearrangement uses TRBV2 and TRBJ2-7; 12 bases line up with TRBD2. The CDR3 spans 15 residues. The germline CDR1 and CDR2 sequences are SNHLY and FYNNEI. J gave up 6 bases and V 6 bases, and 9 bases lay outside the gene matches. CDR3 residues: CASRLTSGSFGEQYF. The CDR3, as DNA: TGTGCCAGCAGGTTGACTAGCGGGAGTTTTGGCGAGCAGTACTTC.

The rearrangement uses TRBV6-9 and TRBJ1-5, with D hard to call. CDR1 and CDR2 from the germline V gene are MNHGY and SVAAGI. This CDR3 region has 11 residues. With 6 bases removed from V and 5 bases from J, the gap between germline ends came to 5 bases. CDR3 bases: TGTGCCAGCAGCGCAGATCAGCCCCAGCATTTT. It specifies CASSADQPQHF.

The CDR3 reads CASSLTSQRAGELFF. Written as DNA, the CDR3 is TGTGCCAGCAGCCTCACTTCCCAACGGGCCGGGGAGCTGTTTTTT. The chain employs TRBV9 and TRBJ2-2; the D is unclear. Germline CDR1 reads SGDLS; CDR2 reads YYNGEE. This CDR3 comprises 15 residues. V was shortened by 4 bases and J by 6 bases, with 16 bases between the two germline ends.

The chain links TRBV6-6 to TRBJ2-7; D perhaps matches TRBD2 (6 bases). CDR3 size: 14 residues. V shed 2 bases and J shed 4 bases, with 12 bases lying between them. The germline V gene encodes CDR1 MNHNY and CDR2 SVGAGI (reference sequence). CDR3: CASSYRDSKYEQYF. CDR3 DNA: TGTGCCAGCAGTTACCGGGACTCCAAATACGAGCAGTACTTC.

This clone was counted only a few times. V and J are TRBV5-4 and TRBJ2-1, with D tentatively TRBD2 (6 bases). The germline CDR1 and CDR2 sequences are SGHNT and YYREEE (reference sequence). V shed 4 bases and J shed 6 bases, with 11 bases lying between them. This CDR3 has 13 residues. CDR3 coding DNA: TGTGCCAGCAGCGGGGGAGGATCCAATGAGCAGTTCTTC. This codes for CASSGGGSNEQFF.

The V call is TRBV7-2, the J call TRBJ1-2; a weak D match, TRBD1 (5 bases). The CDR3 is 15 amino acids. Germline loops: CDR1 SGHTA, CDR2 FQGNSA. Trimming took 6 bases from V and 3 from J, leaving 17 bases between them. In DNA form, the CDR3 reads TGTGCCAGCAGACCAGCTTCCCAGGGACACTATGGCTACACCTTC. Protein product: CASRPASQGHYGYTF.

This chain connects TRBV7-2 to TRBJ2-3, with a tentative D call TRBD1 (5 bases). There are 16 residues in the CDR3. Germline loops: CDR1 SGHTA, CDR2 FQGNSA. Trimming removed 2 bases from V and 6 bases from J, with 18 bases in between. Here the CDR3 DNA reads TGTGCCAGCAGCTTAATCCCCGGCCAGGGCCCGGATACGCAGTATTTT. It codes for CASSLIPGQGPDTQYF.

The chain recombines TRBV2 with TRBJ1-1; D is unresolved. V lost 1 base and J 4 bases, leaving 13 bases between the germline ends. The CDR3 contains 15 residues. CDR1 and CDR2 (germline): SNHLY, FYNNEI. Written as DNA, the CDR3 is TGTGCCAGCAGTGAAGGGGTGGACCTGGGCACTGAAGCTTTCTTT. Protein: CASSEGVDLGTEAFF. The entire variable domain, with the rest obtained from reference TRBV2 and TRBJ1-1, is as follows: EPEVTQTPSHQVTQMGQEVILRCVPISNHLYFYWYRQILGQKVEFLVSFYNNEISEKSEIFDDQFSVERPDGSNFTLKIRSTKLEDSAMYFCASSEGVDLGTEAFFGQGTRLTVV.

The chain recombines TRBV11-2 with TRBJ1-2; D is possibly TRBD1 (6 bases). V lost 1 base and J 4 bases, leaving 13 bases between the germline ends. The CDR3 consists of 15 residues. Germline CDR1 SGHAT, CDR2 FQNNGV. The CDR3 DNA is TGTGCCAGCAGCTTAGGTCAGGGGATGGCCTATGGCTACACCTTC. This gives the protein CASSLGQGMAYGYTF.

The genes are TRBV19 and TRBJ1-2, with unresolved D. CDR3 length: 12 amino acids. Germline V CDR1 and CDR2: LNHDA, SQIVND (reference sequence). Trimming pared 5 bases from V and 6 bases from J, leaving 10 bases between. This CDR3 is CASSRRTDGYTF. CDR3 nucleotides: TGTGCCAGTAGTCGTCGGACGGATGGCTACACCTTC.

In its sample, this clone was seen once. V gene TRBV4-1 combines with J gene TRBJ2-1; no reliable D call. In germline, CDR1 is MGHRA, CDR2 YSYEKL. Trimming left V 1 base short and J 9 bases short, with 10 bases between. CDR3 length: 13 amino acids. The CDR3: CASSQVIAPEQFF. As DNA, the CDR3 is TGCGCCAGCAGCCAAGTGATAGCTCCTGAGCAGTTCTTC.

The chain combines TRBV5-1 with TRBJ2-1; 9 bases fit TRBD2. CDR1 is SGHRS and CDR2 is YFSETQ in the germline V gene. Trimming at V came to 5 bases and at J to 7 bases, leaving 13 bases not matched to a gene. The CDR3 extends over 16 amino acids. The CDR3 sequence: CASSSRSSGAFNEQFF. The CDR3 DNA follows: TGCGCCAGCAGTTCCCGATCTAGCGGGGCCTTTAATGAGCAGTTCTTC.